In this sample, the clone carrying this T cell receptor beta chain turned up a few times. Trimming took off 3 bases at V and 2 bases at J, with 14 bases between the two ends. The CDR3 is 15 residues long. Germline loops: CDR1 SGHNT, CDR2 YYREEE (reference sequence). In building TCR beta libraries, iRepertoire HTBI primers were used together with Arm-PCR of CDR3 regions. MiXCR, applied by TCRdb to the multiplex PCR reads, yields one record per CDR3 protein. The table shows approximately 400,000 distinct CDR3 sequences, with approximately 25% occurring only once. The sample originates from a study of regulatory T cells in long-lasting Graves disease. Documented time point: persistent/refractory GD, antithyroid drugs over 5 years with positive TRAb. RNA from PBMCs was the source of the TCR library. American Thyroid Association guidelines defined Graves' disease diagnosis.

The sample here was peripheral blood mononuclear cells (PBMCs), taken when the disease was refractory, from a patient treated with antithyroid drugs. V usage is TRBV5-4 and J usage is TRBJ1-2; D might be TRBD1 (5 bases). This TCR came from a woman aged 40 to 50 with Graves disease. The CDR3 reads CASSSWGELNYGYTF. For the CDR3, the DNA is TGTGCCAGCAGCTCCTGGGGGGAGTTAAACTATGGCTACACCTTC.